Presented here are 5 T cell receptor beta chains from one specimen sequenced in a study of OX40 agonist ivuxolimab in advanced cancers. Produced via immunoSEQ multiplex PCR; TCRdb's table is partial and in-frame only. Of about 69,000 clones listed, almost 90% are singletons. The specimen comprised CD4+ or CD8+ T cells sorted from blood, sampled in a trial of the OX40 agonist ivuxolimab. The origin of the receptors is an adult with an advanced solid tumor such as melanoma, head and neck, liver or kidney cancer.

The chain combines TRBV7-3 with TRBJ2-3, with 7 bases fitting TRBD2. Losses at the gene ends were 5 bases for V and 5 bases for J; bases not matched to a gene: 4. The CDR3 totals 13 residues. Germline lookup yields CDR1 SGHTA and CDR2 FQGTGA. The CDR3, as DNA: TGTGCCAGCAGCAACTTAGCGGGAGATACGCAGTATTTT. This gives the protein CASSNLAGDTQYF.

This rearrangement joins TRBV7-3 to TRBJ2-7, with a tentative D call TRBD2 (5 bases). This CDR3 region has 16 residues. Looked up from germline, CDR1 is SGHTA and CDR2 is FQGTGA. V gave up 5 bases and J gave up 2 bases, with 19 bases separating them. The CDR3 region has the DNA TGTGCCAGCAGCCCCCATGGAGGAGCCTCCACCTACGAGCAGTACTTC. Translation: CASSPHGGASTYEQYF.

The chain uses TRBV18 and TRBJ2-6; tentatively, D is TRBD2 (5 bases). V gave up 1 base and J gave up 2 bases, with 15 bases separating them. The CDR3 loop spans 18 amino acids. Germline assignment: CDR1 KGHSH and CDR2 LQKENI. Here the CDR3 DNA reads TGTGCCAGCTCACCACTGGATCCTCGGGGAGCTGGGGCCAACGTCCTGACTTTC. Translation gives CASSPLDPRGAGANVLTF.

The chain uses TRBV4-1 and TRBJ2-3, with 10 nucleotides matching TRBD2. This CDR3 comprises 15 residues. Germline-derived CDR1 and CDR2 are MGHRA and YSYEKL. J gave up 7 bases and V 0 bases, and 4 bases lay outside the gene matches. CDR3 sequence reads: CASSQEAGGPYTQYF. CDR3 DNA sequence: TGCGCCAGCAGCCAAGAAGCGGGAGGGCCTTATACGCAGTATTTT.

The chain has TRBV27 and TRBJ1-1, with a weak D call TRBD1 (5 bases). V was clipped by 5 bases and J by 1 base, with 11 bases between them. The CDR3 is 14 residues long. CDR1 and CDR2 from the germline V gene are MNHEY and SMNVEV (reference sequence). CDR3 nucleotides: TGTGCCAGCAGTCACACTGACAGGAACACTGAAGCTTTCTTT. Translated: CASSHTDRNTEAFF.